The clone carrying this T cell receptor (beta chain) was observed a handful of times. What it binds is unknown. The sort gate was single viable CD3+CD4+CD8-CD45RO+ cells for memory CD4+ T cells. Serostatus was set by detecting CMV pp150, pp28, p38, p52 IgG. This specimen belongs to a study of memory CD4+ T cells and cytomegalovirus serostatus. With 6 bases clipped from V and 6 bases from J, the junction kept 6 bases outside the gene matches. Germline V gene sequence: CDR1 SQVTM, CDR2 ANQGSEA. The CDR3 loop spans 12 amino acids. As handled by the study authors: After removing out-of-frame reads, under 2.5 million distinct TCRbeta sequences remained. Assay: immunoSEQ multiplex PCR; the TCRdb copy retains only in-frame clones and omits some. The DNA gave D and trimming, while V, J and clone size come from that table. Of about 60,000 clones in the sample, around 85% were seen once. Study-level results: A US-trained random forest predicted CMV serostatus with median AUC around 0.91.

V is TRBV29-1 and J is TRBJ2-3; 7 nucleotides align to TRBD2. Input material: memory CD4+ T cells from blood. This receptor was obtained from an adult in good health and CMV-seronegative. CDR3 loop: CSVADGGDTQYF. The CDR3 bases are TGCAGCGTAGCTGACGGGGGGGATACGCAGTATTTT.